This T cell receptor (beta chain) was found in a study of blood T cell repertoires in COVID-19. About the research overall: PBMCs, B-cell-depleted T cells, or T cells provided the cDNA or gDNA that made up the material.

In terms of age and location, participants ranged from roughly 18 to 95 years and lived in approximately 26 US areas. Exposed participants came across a COVID-19 case within 2 weeks before study entry. Germline V gene data show CDR1 as LNHDA and CDR2 as SQIVND (reference sequence). This CDR3 contains 14 residues. With 9 bases removed from V and 0 bases from J, the gap between germline ends came to 12 bases. TCRdb's table, derived via immunoSEQ multiplex PCR, lists solely in-frame clones and lacks some. The table lists roughly 380,000 clones, 88% of them singletons. The sequenced material came from PBMCs or T cells enriched from blood (not recorded which). The clonotype comes from a woman aged 30 to 39 who had been exposed to COVID-19. The rearrangement uses TRBV19 and TRBJ1-5, with D unresolved. CDR3 sequence reads: CASNTLYSNQPQHF. CDR3 nucleotides: TGTGCCAGCAACACGCTTTATAGCAATCAGCCCCAGCATTTT.